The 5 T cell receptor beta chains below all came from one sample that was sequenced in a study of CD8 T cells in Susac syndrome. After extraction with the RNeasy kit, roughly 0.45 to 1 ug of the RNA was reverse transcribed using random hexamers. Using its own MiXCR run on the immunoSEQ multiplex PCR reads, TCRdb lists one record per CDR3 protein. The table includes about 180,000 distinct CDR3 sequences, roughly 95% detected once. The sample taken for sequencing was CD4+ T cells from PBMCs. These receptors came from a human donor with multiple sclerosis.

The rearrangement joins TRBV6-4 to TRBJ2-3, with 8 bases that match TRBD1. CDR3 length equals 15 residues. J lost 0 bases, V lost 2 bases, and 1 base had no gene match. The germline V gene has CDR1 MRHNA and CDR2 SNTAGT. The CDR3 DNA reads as TGTGCCAGCAGTGACGGGACAGGCAGCACAGATACGCAGTATTTT. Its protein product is CASSDGTGSTDTQYF.

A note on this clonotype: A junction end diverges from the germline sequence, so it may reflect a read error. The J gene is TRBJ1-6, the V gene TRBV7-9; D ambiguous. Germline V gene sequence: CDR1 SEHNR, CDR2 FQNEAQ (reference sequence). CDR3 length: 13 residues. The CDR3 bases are TGTTCCAGCAGCTTAGCGGGAGAATCACCCCTCCACTTT. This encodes CSSSLAGESPLHF.

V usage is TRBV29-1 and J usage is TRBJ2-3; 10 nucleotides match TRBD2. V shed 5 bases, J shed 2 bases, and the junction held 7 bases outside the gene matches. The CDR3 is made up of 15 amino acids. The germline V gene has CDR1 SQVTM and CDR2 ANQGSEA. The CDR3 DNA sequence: TGCAGCGTTTGGGGGGGACTAGCGTTCACAGATACGCAGTATTTT. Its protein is CSVWGGLAFTDTQYF.

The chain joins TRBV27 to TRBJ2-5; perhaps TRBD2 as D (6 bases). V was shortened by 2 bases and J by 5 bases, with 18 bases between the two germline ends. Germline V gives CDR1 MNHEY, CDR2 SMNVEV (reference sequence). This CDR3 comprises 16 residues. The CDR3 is CASSLGSGQGIETQYF. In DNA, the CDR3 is TGTGCCAGCAGTTTAGGAAGCGGGCAGGGTATTGAGACCCAGTACTTC.

CDR3 protein: CASTQRGFSGTYEQYF. In nucleotides, the CDR3 is TGTGCCAGCACCCAACGGGGGTTTTCGGGAACCTACGAGCAGTACTTC. The chain uses TRBV27 and TRBJ2-7; tentatively, D is TRBD2 (6 bases). V lost 7 bases, J lost 2 bases, and 21 bases lay in between. Germline V gene sequence: CDR1 MNHEY, CDR2 SMNVEV (reference sequence). CDR3 size: 16 residues.